The sequence of this T cell receptor beta chain was determined in a study of T-cell reconstitution after alpha-beta-depleted transplantation in children (dated by TCRdb to the mid-2010s). As for the study more broadly: Using TCR repertoire profiling, the study followed T-cell immune reconstitution in a quantitative way in children after TCRalphabeta/CD19-depleted allogeneic hematopoietic cell transplantation.

The sample's treatment or condition label is to be understood as: allogeneic hematopoietic cell transplantation with graft depleted of TCRalphabeta T cells and CD19 B cells. The children who served as transplant recipients had been given grafts of TCRalphabeta/CD19-depleted allogeneic hematopoietic cells. Measured from the cysteine to the phenylalanine, the CDR3 is 15 residues long. Only the CDR3 DNA stays, 45 bases, in frame from base 1. Taken from the germline V gene, the CDR1 and CDR2 loops are SGHAT and FQNNGV. At the junction V is shortened by 1 base and J by 3 bases, with 13 bases in between. The method was PCR. The sequencing machine was an Illumina HiSeq 2500. To normalize quantification of the TCRbeta repertoire, the TCR libraries were built with molecular barcoding that relied on unique molecular identifiers. TCRdb itself trimmed the public reads at Q25 with fastp, ran MiXCR and retained productive beta chains. Each entry is one CDR3 protein sequence, shown with its most common DNA and genes. Recorded for this sample are just under 250,000 distinct CDR3 sequences; roughly 23% of them occurred a single time. Less than 3.5% of the sample lies in the top ten.

On this clonotype itself: Its antigen target is currently unknown. No per-base quality is available; no much larger clone lies one base away.

Study-wide findings and limitations: The high TCRbeta diversity at day 60 in some patients was ascribed to recipient T cells and intrathymic progenitors that had survived conditioning. Over subsequent months, a decline in hyperexpanded clone frequencies was noted, and after one year, T-cell counts and TCRbeta diversity were mostly ascribed to newly produced T cells. About two months after transplant, the apparently early recovery of alphabetaT-cell counts reportedly depended on just several hundred clones that had expanded rapidly and came from non-depleted graft cells.

The source material was PBMCs, sampled before TCRalphabeta/CD19-depleted stem cell transplant. The chain couples TRBV11-2 to TRBJ2-7; the D gene is unclear. This receptor was identified in a girl aged 2-10 years with Fanconi anemia, due to receive a stem cell transplant. The bases are TGTGCCAGCAGCTTAGGAGGTGAAAGGGACTACGAGCAGTACTTC. This encodes CASSLGGERDYEQYF. Outside the CDR3, residues come from the reference TRBV11-2 and TRBJ2-7 proteins, so the full variable domain is: EAGVAQSPRYKIIEKRQSVAFWCNPISGHATLYWYQQILGQGPKLLIQFQNNGVVDDSQLPKDRFSAERLKGVDSTLKIQPAKLEDSAVYLCASSLGGERDYEQYFGPGTRLTVT.